A selection of T cell receptor beta chains follows, all from one sample in a study of cytomegalovirus exposure and HLA in healthy donors. The method was immunoSEQ multiplex PCR; TCRdb's version includes in-frame clones alone and lacks a portion of them. In the table there are around 170,000 clones, about three quarters of which are singletons. The material sequenced was PBMCs. The source is a middle-aged man in good health and CMV-seronegative. CDR3s include the opening cysteine and the closing phenylalanine or tryptophan.

j_call: TRBJ2-1; cdr3_length: 13; v_call: TRBV7-6; cdr3_aa: CASSLFSADEQFF
j_call: TRBJ2-7; cdr3_length: 15; v_call: TRBV6-1; cdr3_aa: CASSEVGGGSYEQYF
j_call: TRBJ1-6; cdr3_length: 16; v_call: TRBV18; cdr3_aa: CASSHTGTGGDSPLHF
j_call: TRBJ1-2; cdr3_length: 15; v_call: TRBV14; cdr3_aa: CASSLRTGWNYGYTF
j_call: TRBJ2-5; cdr3_length: 15; v_call: TRBV4-1; cdr3_aa: CASSQDRGRAETQYF
j_call: TRBJ2-5; cdr3_length: 18; v_call: TRBV15; cdr3_aa: CATSRDRGDVRGQETQYF
j_call: TRBJ2-1; cdr3_length: 15; v_call: TRBV27; cdr3_aa: CASSLRAGGRNEQFF
j_call: TRBJ1-2; cdr3_length: 14; v_call: TRBV5-1; cdr3_aa: CASSLEQGAIGYTF
j_call: TRBJ2-7; cdr3_length: 15; v_call: TRBV5-1; cdr3_aa: CASSFTGDSSYEQYF
j_call: TRBJ2-7; cdr3_length: 14; v_call: TRBV5-1; cdr3_aa: CASSLGAATYEQYF
j_call: TRBJ2-7; cdr3_length: 16; v_call: TRBV12-5; cdr3_aa: CASGLLLGQGRYEQYF
j_call: TRBJ2-2; cdr3_length: 15; v_call: TRBV6-1; cdr3_aa: CASSEERRGSGELFF
j_call: TRBJ1-1; cdr3_length: 15; v_call: TRBV7-8; cdr3_aa: CASSLGLGRGTEAFF
j_call: TRBJ1-5; cdr3_length: 15; v_call: TRBV6-5; cdr3_aa: CASSPRGGSNQPQHF
j_call: TRBJ1-1; cdr3_length: 15; v_call: TRBV2; cdr3_aa: CASSRTGPMNTEAFF
j_call: TRBJ2-7; cdr3_length: 15; v_call: TRBV9; cdr3_aa: CASSVAGGPSYEQYF
j_call: TRBJ1-1; cdr3_length: 13; v_call: TRBV11-2; cdr3_aa: CASSSPGIIEAFF
j_call: TRBJ2-1; cdr3_length: 16; v_call: TRBV7-9; cdr3_aa: CASSLVGGGTFNEQFF
j_call: TRBJ2-7; cdr3_length: 14; v_call: TRBV11-2; cdr3_aa: CASSSQRQGSEQYF
j_call: TRBJ2-7; cdr3_length: 15; v_call: TRBV6-5; cdr3_aa: CASSGTGGSSYEQYF
j_call: TRBJ2-1; cdr3_length: 12; v_call: TRBV18; cdr3_aa: CASSQGVNEQFF
j_call: TRBJ2-7; cdr3_length: 14; v_call: TRBV12-5; cdr3_aa: CASGLGDRVHEQYF
j_call: TRBJ2-3; cdr3_length: 12; v_call: TRBV7-8; cdr3_aa: CASSRDGDTQYF
j_call: TRBJ1-4; cdr3_length: 14; v_call: TRBV6-6; cdr3_aa: CASSYRGANEKLFF
j_call: TRBJ1-6; cdr3_length: 15; v_call: TRBV7-6; cdr3_aa: CASSLDTYFNSPLHF
j_call: TRBJ1-1; cdr3_length: 15; v_call: TRBV5-1; cdr3_aa: CASSLAQGAGAEAFF
j_call: TRBJ1-2; cdr3_length: 14; v_call: TRBV7-9; cdr3_aa: CAINPGQSPYGYTF
j_call: TRBJ1-1; cdr3_length: 17; v_call: TRBV5-4; cdr3_aa: CASSLAPGQGANTEAFF
j_call: TRBJ2-1; cdr3_length: 15; v_call: TRBV9; cdr3_aa: CASARQGSSYNEQFF
j_call: TRBJ2-7; cdr3_length: 15; v_call: TRBV6-1; cdr3_aa: CASSADTSGGYEQYF
j_call: TRBJ1-1; cdr3_length: 16; v_call: TRBV5-1; cdr3_aa: CASRLARFPRDTEAFF
j_call: TRBJ1-1; cdr3_length: 11; v_call: TRBV29-1; cdr3_aa: CSVGTGQEAFF
j_call: TRBJ1-5; cdr3_length: 16; v_call: TRBV19; cdr3_aa: CASSHHRSPIDQPQHF
j_call: TRBJ1-2; cdr3_length: 12; v_call: TRBV6-1; cdr3_aa: CASSEFLQDYTF
j_call: TRBJ2-5; cdr3_length: 13; v_call: TRBV6-5; cdr3_aa: CASRANGQETQYF
j_call: TRBJ2-3; cdr3_length: 15; v_call: TRBV10-1; cdr3_aa: CASSEDSAYTDTQYF
j_call: TRBJ1-1; cdr3_length: 16; v_call: TRBV7-9; cdr3_aa: CASSSERRQVNTEAFF
j_call: TRBJ2-3; cdr3_length: 14; v_call: TRBV6-6; cdr3_aa: CASNHRGSADTQYF
j_call: TRBJ2-7; cdr3_length: 14; v_call: TRBV6-5; cdr3_aa: CASSQTGSTYEQYF